This TCR beta chain was sequenced in a study of blood T cell repertoires in COVID-19. Study summary: Donors in the United States, Italy and Spain gave samples during acute or convalescent COVID-19. PBMCs, B-cell-depleted T cells, or T cells provided the cDNA or gDNA that made up the material.

CDR3 length equals 16 residues. V lost 5 bases, J lost 0 bases, and 4 bases stayed unmatched. The germline V gene has CDR1 MDHEN and CDR2 SYDVKM. In the original processing: Amplification of reference gene primers provided the estimated nucleated cell counts. Clones were read by immunoSEQ multiplex PCR, and TCRdb kept only the in-frame ones, dropping some. V, J and clone size derive from that table, while D and trimming were established from the DNA sequence. The data show some 250,000 clones, about 79% seen once. The chain employs TRBV28 and TRBJ2-6; 7 bases are a match to TRBD1. Material: peripheral blood. The TCR sequence derives from a woman of 80 years or more with acute or convalescent COVID-19. CDR3 DNA: TGTGCCAGCAGTACTACAGGGGACTCTGGGGCCAACGTCCTGACTTTC. Protein sequence: CASSTTGDSGANVLTF.